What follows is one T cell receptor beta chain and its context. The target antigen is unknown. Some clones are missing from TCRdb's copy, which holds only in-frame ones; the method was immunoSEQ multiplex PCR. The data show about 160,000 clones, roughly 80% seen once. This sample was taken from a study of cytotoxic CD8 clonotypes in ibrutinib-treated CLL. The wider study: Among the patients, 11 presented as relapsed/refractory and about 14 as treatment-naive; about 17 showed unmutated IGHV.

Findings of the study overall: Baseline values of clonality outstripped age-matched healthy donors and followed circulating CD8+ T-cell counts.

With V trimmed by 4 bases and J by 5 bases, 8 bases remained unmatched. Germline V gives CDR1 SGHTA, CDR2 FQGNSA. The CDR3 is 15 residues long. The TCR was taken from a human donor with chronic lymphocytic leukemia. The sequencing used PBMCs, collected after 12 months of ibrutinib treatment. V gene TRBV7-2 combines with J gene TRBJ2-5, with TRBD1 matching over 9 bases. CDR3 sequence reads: CASSSNRGRPETQYF. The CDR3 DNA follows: TGTGCCAGCAGCTCTAACAGGGGGCGACCCGAGACCCAGTACTTC.